This TCR beta chain was sequenced for a study of somatic mutations in cytotoxic T cells in rheumatoid arthritis. Looking at the study overall: The authors flow-sorted some V beta antibody-stained T-cell populations at nearly 100% purity, including V beta1+ cells that they sequenced for TCRB. General observations from the study: A finding that went unadjusted for multiple comparisons was the slight underrepresentation of TRBV07 in rheumatoid arthritis patients.

Regarding this clone: The antigen is not known.

Only in-frame clones appear in the TCRdb table, and some are missing; sequencing was by immunoSEQ multiplex PCR. The sample has about 10,000 clones, around four fifths seen once. J gave up 7 bases and V 7 bases, and 15 bases lay outside the gene matches. The germline V gene has CDR1 SQVTM and CDR2 ANQGSEA. The CDR3 loop spans 15 amino acids. The healthy control blood donors were under 65% female, with median age 56 years (range 21-70). The study pulled out CD4+ and CD8+ cells with positive magnetic bead selection and then checked their purity by flow cytometry. V gene TRBV29-1 combines with J gene TRBJ2-1, with 8 bases matching TRBD1. Sequencing input: CD8+ T cells sorted from blood. The TCR comes from a man aged 50 to 60 in good health. CDR3 in amino acids: CSAKASGQAFNEQFF. CDR3 DNA sequence: TGCAGCGCCAAGGCGTCGGGACAGGCCTTTAATGAGCAGTTCTTC.